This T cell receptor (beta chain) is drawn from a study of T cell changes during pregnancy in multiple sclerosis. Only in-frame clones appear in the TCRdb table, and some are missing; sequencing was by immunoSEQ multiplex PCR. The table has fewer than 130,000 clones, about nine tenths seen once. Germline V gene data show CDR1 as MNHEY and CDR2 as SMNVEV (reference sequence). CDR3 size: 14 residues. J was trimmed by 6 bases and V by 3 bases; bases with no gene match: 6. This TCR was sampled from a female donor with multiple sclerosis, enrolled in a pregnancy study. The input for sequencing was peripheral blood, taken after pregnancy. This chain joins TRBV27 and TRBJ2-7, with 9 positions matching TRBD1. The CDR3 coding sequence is TGTGCCAGCAGTTTTAGGACAGGGGTAGCCGAGCAGTACTTC. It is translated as CASSFRTGVAEQYF.